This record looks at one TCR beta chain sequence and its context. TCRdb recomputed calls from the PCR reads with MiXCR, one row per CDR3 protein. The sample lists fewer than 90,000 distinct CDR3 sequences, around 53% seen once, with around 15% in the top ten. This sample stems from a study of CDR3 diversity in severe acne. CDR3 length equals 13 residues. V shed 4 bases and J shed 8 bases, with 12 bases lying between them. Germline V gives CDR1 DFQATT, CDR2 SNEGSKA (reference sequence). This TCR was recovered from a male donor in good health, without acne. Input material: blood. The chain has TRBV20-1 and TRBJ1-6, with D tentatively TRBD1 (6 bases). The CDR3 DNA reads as TGCAGTGCTACCGGGACAAGTGATTCACCCCTCCACTTT. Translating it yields CSATGTSDSPLHF.